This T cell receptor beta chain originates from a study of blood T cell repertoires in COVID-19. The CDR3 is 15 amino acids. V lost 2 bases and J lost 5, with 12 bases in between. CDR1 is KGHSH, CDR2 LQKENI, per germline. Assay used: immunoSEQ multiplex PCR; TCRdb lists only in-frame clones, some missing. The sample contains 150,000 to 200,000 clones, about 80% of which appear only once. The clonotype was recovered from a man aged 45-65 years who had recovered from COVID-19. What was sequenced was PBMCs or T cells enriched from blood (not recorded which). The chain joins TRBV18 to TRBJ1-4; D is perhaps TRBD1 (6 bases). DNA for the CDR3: TGTGCCAGCTCACCAACTCGGACAGAGAATGAAAAACTGTTTTTT. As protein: CASSPTRTENEKLFF.